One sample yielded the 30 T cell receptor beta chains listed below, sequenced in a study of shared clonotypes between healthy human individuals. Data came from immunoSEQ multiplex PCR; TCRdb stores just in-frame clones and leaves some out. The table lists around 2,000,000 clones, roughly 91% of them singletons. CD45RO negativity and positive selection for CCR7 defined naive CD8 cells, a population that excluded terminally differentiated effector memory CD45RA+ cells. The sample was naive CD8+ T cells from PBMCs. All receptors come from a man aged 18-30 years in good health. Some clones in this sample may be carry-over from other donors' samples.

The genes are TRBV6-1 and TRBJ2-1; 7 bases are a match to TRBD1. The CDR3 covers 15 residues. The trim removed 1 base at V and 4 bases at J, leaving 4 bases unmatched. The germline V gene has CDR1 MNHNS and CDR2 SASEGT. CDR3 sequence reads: CASSEGQGVYNEQFF. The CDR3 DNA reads TGTGCCAGCAGTGAAGGGCAGGGGGTATACAATGAGCAGTTCTTC.

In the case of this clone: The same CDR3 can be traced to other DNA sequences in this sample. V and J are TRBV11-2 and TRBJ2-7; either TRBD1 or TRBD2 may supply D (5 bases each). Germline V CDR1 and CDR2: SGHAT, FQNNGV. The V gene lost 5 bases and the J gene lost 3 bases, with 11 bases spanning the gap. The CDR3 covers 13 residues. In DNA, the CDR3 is TGTGCCAGCAGCCTCGGGACGTACTACGAGCAGTACTTC. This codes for CASSLGTYYEQYF.

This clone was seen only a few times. The CDR3 here is CSANYGYTF. CDR3 DNA: TGCAGCGCCAACTATGGCTACACCTTC. The chain uses TRBV29-1 and TRBJ1-2, with unresolved D. The germline V and J ends were trimmed by 7 bases and 2 bases, with 2 bases remaining between them. The CDR3 runs to 9 residues. Germline CDR1 reads SQVTM; CDR2 reads ANQGSEA. The full variable domain, with the rest looked up from reference TRBV29-1 and TRBJ1-2, is SAVISQKPSRDICQRGTSLTIQCQVDSQVTMMFWYRQQPGQSLTLIATANQGSEATYESGFVIDKFPISRPNLTFSTLTVSNMSPEDSSIYLCSANYGYTFGSGTRLTVV.

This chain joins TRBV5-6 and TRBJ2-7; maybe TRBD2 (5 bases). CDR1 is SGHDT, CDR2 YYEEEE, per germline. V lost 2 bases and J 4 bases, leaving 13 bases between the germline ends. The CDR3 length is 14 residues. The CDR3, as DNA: TGTGCCAGCAGCTTCGCGCGGGCCCTATACGAGCAGTACTTC. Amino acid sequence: CASSFARALYEQYF.

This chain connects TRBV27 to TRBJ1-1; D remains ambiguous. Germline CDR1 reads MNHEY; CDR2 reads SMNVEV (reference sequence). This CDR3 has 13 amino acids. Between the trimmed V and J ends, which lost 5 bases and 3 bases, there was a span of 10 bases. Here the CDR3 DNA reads TGTGCCAGCAGTCCCCGGCCGGACACTGAAGCTTTCTTT. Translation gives CASSPRPDTEAFF.

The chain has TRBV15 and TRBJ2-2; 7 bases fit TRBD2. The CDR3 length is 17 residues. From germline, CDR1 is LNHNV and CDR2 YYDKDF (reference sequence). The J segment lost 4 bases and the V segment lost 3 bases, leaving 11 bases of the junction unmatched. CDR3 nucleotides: TGTGCCACCAGCAGCCACCGACTAGCTGCTAGCACCGGGGAGCTGTTTTTT. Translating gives CATSSHRLAASTGELFF.

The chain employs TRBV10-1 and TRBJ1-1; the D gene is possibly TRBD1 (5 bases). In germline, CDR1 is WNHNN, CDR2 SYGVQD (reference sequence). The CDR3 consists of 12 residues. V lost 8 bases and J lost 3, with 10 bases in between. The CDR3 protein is CASGDSDTEAFF. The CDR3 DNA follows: TGCGCCAGCGGGGACTCCGACACTGAAGCTTTCTTT.

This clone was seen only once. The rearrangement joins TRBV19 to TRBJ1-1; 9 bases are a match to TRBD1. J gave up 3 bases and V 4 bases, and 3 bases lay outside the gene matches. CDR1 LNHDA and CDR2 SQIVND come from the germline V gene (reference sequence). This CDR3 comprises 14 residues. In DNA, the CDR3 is TGTGCCAGTAGTAACAGGGGGCGGGACACTGAAGCTTTCTTT. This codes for CASSNRGRDTEAFF. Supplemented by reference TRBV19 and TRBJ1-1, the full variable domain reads DGGITQSPKYLFRKEGQNVTLSCEQNLNHDAMYWYRQDPGQGLRLIYYSQIVNDFQKGDIAEGYSVSREKKESFPLTVTSAQKNPTAFYLCASSNRGRDTEAFFGQGTRLTVV.

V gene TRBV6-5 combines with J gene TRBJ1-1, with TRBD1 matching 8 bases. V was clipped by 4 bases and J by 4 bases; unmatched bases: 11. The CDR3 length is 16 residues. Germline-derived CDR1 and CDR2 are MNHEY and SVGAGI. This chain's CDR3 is CASSLMAGGRGTEAFF. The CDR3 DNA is TGTGCCAGCAGTTTAATGGCAGGGGGCCGCGGCACTGAAGCTTTCTTT.

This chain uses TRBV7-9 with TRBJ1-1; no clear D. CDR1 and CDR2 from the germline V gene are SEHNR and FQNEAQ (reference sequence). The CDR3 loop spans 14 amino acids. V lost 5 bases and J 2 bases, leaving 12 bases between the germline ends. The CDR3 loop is CASSQIDLNTEAFF. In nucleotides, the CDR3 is TGTGCCAGCAGCCAAATCGACCTCAACACTGAAGCTTTCTTT.

DNA for the CDR3: TGTGCCAGCAGTGACCGCCGGGAGTCCAATCAGCCCCAGCATTTT. It encodes CASSDRRESNQPQHF. The genes are TRBV25-1 and TRBJ1-5; D unresolved. The germline V gene has CDR1 MGHDK and CDR2 SYGVNS. V was pared by 3 bases and J by 3 bases, with 12 bases between. CDR3 length: 15 amino acids. The variable domain in full, completed from reference TRBV25-1 and TRBJ1-5, reads EADIYQTPRYLVIGTGKKITLECSQTMGHDKMYWYQQDPGMELHLIHYSYGVNSTEKGDLSSESTVSRIRTEHFPLTLESARPSHTSQYLCASSDRRESNQPQHFGDGTRLSIL.

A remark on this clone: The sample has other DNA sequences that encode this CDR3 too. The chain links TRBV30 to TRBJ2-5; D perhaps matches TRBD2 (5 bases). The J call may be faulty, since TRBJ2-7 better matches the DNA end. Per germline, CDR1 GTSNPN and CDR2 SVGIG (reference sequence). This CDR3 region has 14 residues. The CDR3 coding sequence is TGTGCCTGGAGGGGCGCGGGCCACTCCTACGAGCAGTACTTC. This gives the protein CAWRGAGHSYEQYF.

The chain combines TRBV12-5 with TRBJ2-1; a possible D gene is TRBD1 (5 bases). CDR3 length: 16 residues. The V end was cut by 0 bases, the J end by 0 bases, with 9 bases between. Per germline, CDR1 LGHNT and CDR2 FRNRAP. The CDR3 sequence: CASGLVQGPSYNEQFF. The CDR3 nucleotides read TGTGCTAGTGGTTTGGTGCAGGGCCCCTCCTACAATGAGCAGTTCTTC.

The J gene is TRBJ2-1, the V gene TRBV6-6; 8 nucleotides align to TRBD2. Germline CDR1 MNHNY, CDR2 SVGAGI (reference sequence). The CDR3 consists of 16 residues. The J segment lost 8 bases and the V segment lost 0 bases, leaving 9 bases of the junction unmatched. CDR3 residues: CASSYSPAGVGDEQFF. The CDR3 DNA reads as TGTGCCAGCAGTTACTCCCCAGCGGGAGTTGGAGATGAGCAGTTCTTC.

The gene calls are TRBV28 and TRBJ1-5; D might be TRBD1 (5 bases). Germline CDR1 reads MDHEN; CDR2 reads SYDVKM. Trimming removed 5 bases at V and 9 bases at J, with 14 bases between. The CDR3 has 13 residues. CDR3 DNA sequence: TGTGCCAGCAGTCTGGGGGTAGGGAGGCCCCAGCATTTT. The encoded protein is CASSLGVGRPQHF. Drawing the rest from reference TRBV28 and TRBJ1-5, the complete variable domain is DVKVTQSSRYLVKRTGEKVFLECVQDMDHENMFWYRQDPGLGLRLIYFSYDVKMKEKGDIPEGYSVSREKKERFSLILESASTNQTSMYLCASSLGVGRPQHFGDGTRLSIL.

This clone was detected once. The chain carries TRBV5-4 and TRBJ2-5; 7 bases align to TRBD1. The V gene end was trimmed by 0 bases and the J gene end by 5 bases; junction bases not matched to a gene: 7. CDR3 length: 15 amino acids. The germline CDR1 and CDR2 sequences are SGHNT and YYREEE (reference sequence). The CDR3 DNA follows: TGTGCCAGCAGCTTGGACAGGGGCTATGTGGAGACCCAGTACTTC. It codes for CASSLDRGYVETQYF.

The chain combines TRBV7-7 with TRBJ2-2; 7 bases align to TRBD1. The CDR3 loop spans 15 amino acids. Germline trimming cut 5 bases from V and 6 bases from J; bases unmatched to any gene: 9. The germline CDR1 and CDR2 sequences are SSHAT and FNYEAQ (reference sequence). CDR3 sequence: CASSPGGLGSGELFF. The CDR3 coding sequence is TGTGCCAGCAGCCCAGGGGGATTGGGCTCCGGGGAGCTGTTTTTT.

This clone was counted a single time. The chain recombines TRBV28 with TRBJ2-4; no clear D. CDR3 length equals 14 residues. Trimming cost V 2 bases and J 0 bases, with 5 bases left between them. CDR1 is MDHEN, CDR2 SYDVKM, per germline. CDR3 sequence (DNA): TGTGCCAGCAGTTTAAATCTAGCCAAAAACATTCAGTACTTC. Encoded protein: CASSLNLAKNIQYF.

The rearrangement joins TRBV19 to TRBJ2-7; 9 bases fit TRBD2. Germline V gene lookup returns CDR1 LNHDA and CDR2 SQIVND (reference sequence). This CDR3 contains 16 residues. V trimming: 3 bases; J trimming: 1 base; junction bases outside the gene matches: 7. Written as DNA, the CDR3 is TGTGCCAGTAGTATTAATCTAGCGGGACGATCCTACGAGCAGTACTTC. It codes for CASSINLAGRSYEQYF.

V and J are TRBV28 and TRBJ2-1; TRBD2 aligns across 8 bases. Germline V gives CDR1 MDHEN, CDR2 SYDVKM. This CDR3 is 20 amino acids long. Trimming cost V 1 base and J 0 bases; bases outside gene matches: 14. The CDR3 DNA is TGTGCCAGCAGTTTATTCCGTATAGCGGGGATGAGGAGCTCCTACAATGAGCAGTTCTTC. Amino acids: CASSLFRIAGMRSSYNEQFF. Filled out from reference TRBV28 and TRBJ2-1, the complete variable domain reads DVKVTQSSRYLVKRTGEKVFLECVQDMDHENMFWYRQDPGLGLRLIYFSYDVKMKEKGDIPEGYSVSREKKERFSLILESASTNQTSMYLCASSLFRIAGMRSSYNEQFFGPGTRLTVL.

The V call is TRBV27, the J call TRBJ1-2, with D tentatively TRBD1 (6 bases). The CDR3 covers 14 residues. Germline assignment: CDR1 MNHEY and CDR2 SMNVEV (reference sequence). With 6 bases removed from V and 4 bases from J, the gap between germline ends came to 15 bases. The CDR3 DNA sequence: TGTGCCAGCAGGACCCTTAGAGGGGGCTATGGCTACACCTTC. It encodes CASRTLRGGYGYTF.

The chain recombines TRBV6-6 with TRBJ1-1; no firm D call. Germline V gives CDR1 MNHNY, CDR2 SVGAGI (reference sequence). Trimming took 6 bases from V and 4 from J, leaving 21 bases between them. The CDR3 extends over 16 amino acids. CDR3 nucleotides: TGTGCCAGCAGCCCTTGGAACGGGGATCCGGGCACTGAAGCTTTCTTT. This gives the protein CASSPWNGDPGTEAFF.

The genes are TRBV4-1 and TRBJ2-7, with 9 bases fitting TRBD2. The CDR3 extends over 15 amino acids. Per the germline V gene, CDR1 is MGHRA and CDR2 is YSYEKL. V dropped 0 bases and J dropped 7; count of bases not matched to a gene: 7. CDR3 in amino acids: CASSQDSAGGREQYF. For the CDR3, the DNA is TGCGCCAGCAGCCAAGATTCCGCGGGGGGGAGGGAGCAGTACTTC.

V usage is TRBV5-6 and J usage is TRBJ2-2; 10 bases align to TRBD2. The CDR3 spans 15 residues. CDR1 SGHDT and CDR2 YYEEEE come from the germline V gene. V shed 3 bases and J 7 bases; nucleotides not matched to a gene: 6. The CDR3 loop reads CASSSLAGVVGELFF. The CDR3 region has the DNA TGTGCCAGCAGCTCGCTAGCGGGAGTGGTCGGGGAGCTGTTTTTT.

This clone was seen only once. CDR3 coding DNA: TGCGCCAGCAGCTTGGATTTGGGGGACACCTACAATGAGCAGTTCTTC. Protein sequence: CASSLDLGDTYNEQFF. The chain combines TRBV5-1 with TRBJ2-1, with D possibly matching TRBD1 (6 bases). Germline CDR1 SGHRS, CDR2 YFSETQ. The CDR3 runs 16 residues. The V and J ends lost 0 bases and 2 bases respectively, with 12 bases between them.

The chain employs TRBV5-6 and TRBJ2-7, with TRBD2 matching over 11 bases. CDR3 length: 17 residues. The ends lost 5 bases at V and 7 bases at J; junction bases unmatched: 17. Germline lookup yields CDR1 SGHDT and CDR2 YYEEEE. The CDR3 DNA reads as TGTGCCAGCAGACCTTTGTTAGCGGGAGGGCCTCTGGGGGAGCAGTACTTC. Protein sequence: CASRPLLAGGPLGEQYF. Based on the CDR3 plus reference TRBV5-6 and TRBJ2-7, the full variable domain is DAGVTQSPTHLIKTRGQQVTLRCSPKSGHDTVSWYQQALGQGPQFIFQYYEEEERQRGNFPDRFSGHQFPNYSSELNVNALLLGDSALYLCASRPLLAGGPLGEQYFGPGTRLTVT.

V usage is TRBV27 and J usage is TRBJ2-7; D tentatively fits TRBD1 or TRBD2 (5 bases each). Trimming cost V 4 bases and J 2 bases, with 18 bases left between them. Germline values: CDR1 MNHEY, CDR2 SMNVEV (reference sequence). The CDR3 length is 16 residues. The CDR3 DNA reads TGTGCCAGCAGTTACCTATATGGGACGGCACCCTACGAGCAGTACTTC. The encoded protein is CASSYLYGTAPYEQYF.

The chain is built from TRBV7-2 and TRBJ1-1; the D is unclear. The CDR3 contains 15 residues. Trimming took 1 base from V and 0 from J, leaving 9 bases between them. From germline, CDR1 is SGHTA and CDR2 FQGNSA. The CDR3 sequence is CASSLEVRLNTEAFF. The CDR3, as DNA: TGTGCCAGCAGCTTAGAGGTACGCCTGAACACTGAAGCTTTCTTT.

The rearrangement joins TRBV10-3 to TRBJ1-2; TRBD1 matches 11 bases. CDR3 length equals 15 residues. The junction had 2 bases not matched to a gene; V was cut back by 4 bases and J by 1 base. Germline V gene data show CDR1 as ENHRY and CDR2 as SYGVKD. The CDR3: CAISGGTGGNYGYTF. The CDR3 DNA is TGTGCCATCAGTGGAGGGACAGGGGGTAACTATGGCTACACCTTC.

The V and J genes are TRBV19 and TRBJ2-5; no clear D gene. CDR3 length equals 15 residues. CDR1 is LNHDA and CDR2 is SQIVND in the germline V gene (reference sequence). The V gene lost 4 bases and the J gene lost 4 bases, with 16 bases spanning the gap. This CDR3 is CASSSGVRSGETQYF. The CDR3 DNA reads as TGTGCCAGTAGTAGCGGTGTTCGGTCCGGAGAGACCCAGTACTTC.